Sequencing of this TCR beta chain was carried out in a study of T cell responses to AZD1222 COVID-19 vaccine. General study points: Repertoires in all cases were sampled only once the peak T cell response had passed. Breadth and depth of Spike-specific TCRs rose after two AZD1222 doses.

The CDR3 runs to 13 residues. Libraries were prepared by immunoSEQ multiplex PCR; TCRdb keeps only in-frame clonotypes and omits some of them. In the table there are some 64,000 clones, 84% of which are singletons. As for this clone: No antigen is known for it.

The chain has TRBV21-1 and TRBJ2-1. TRBV21-1 corresponds to a pseudogene. This receptor was identified in an adult in good health. Sequencing was performed on peripheral blood, taken on day 0 of AZD1222 vaccination. CDR3 bases: TGTGCCAGCAGCAAGGGGGGCCGGAATGAGCAGTTCTTC. The encoded protein is CASSKGGRNEQFF.